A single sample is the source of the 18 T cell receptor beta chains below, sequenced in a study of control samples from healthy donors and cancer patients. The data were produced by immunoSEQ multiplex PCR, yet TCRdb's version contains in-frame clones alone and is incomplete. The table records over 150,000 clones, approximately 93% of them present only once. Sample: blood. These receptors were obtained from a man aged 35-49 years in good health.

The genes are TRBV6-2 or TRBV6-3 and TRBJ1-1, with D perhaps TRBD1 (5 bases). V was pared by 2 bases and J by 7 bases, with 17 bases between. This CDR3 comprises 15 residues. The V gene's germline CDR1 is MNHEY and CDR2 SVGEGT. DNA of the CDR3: TGTGCCAGCAGTTACCCAGAAGTGGGGGTTAATGAAGCTTTCTTT. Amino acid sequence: CASSYPEVGVNEAFF.

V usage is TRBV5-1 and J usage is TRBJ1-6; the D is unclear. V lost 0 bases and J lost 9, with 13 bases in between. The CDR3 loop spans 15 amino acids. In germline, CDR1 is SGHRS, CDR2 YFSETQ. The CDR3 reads CASSLESARGSPLHF. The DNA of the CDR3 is TGCGCCAGCAGCTTGGAGTCGGCGCGAGGTTCACCCCTCCACTTT.

The CDR3 DNA is TGTGCCAGCATGGGGCAGGGGAGGGGTGAAGCTTTCTTT. It translates to CASMGQGRGEAFF. The V gene is TRBV12-3 or TRBV12-4, the J gene TRBJ1-1, with D perhaps matching TRBD1 (6 bases). Trimming took off 7 bases at V and 7 bases at J, with 16 bases between the two ends. There are 13 residues in the CDR3.

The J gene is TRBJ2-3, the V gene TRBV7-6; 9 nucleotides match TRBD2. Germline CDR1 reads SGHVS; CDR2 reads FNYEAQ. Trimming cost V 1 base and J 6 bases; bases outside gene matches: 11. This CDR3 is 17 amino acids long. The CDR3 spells CASSLEGGGAGWDTQYF. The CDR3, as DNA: TGTGCCAGCAGCTTAGAAGGCGGGGGGGCCGGATGGGATACGCAGTATTTT. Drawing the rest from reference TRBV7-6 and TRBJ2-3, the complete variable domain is GAGVSQSPRYKVTKRGQDVALRCDPISGHVSLYWYRQALGQGPEFLTYFNYEAQQDKSGLPNDRFSAERPEGSISTLTIQRTEQRDSAMYRCASSLEGGGAGWDTQYFGPGTRLTVL.

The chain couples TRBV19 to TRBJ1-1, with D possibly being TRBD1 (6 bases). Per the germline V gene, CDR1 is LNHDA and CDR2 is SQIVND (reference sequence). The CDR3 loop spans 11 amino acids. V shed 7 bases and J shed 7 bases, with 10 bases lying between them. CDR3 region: CASTGGHEAFF. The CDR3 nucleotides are TGTGCCAGTACCGGGGGCCATGAAGCTTTCTTT.

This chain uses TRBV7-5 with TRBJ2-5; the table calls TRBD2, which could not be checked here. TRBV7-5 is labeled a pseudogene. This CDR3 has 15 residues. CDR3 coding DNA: TGTGTCAGAAGCTTAGCAGCGGGGGTACAAGAGACCCAGTACTTC. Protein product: CVRSLAAGVQETQYF.

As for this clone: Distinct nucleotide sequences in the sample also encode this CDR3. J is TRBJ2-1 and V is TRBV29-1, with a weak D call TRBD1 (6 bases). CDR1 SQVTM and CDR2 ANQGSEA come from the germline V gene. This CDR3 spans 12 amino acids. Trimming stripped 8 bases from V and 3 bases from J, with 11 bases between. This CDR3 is CSTGQGYNEQFF. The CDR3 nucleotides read TGCAGCACAGGGCAGGGCTACAATGAGCAGTTCTTC.

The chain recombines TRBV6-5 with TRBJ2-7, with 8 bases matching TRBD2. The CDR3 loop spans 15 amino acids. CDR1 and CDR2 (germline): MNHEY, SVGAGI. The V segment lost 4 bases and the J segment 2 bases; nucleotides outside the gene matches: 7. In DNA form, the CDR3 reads TGTGCCAGCAGTTCGGCGGGGGGACCAACCTACGAGCAGTACTTC. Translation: CASSSAGGPTYEQYF.

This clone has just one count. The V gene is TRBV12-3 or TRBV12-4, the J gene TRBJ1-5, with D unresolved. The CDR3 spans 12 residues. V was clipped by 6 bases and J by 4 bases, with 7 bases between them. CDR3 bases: TGTGCCAGCAGCCCCGGAAATCAGCCCCAGCATTTT. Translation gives CASSPGNQPQHF.

The CDR3 region has the DNA TGTGCCAGCAGCCTGGACCTTCCCCACGAGCAGTACTTC. Its translation: CASSLDLPHEQYF. This sequence joins TRBV5-6 and TRBJ2-7; unclear D gene. The CDR3 is 13 amino acids. Germline-derived CDR1 and CDR2 are SGHDT and YYEEEE. Trimming cost V 4 bases and J 5 bases, with 13 bases left between them.

The DNA of the CDR3 is TGTGCCAGCAGCGTAGAGGGCAGGGATTCGAACACCATATATTTT. Protein product: CASSVEGRDSNTIYF. The V call is TRBV9, the J call TRBJ1-3; the D gene is possibly TRBD1 (5 bases). This CDR3 is 15 amino acids long. V gave up 0 bases and J gave up 7 bases, with 14 bases separating them. Per germline, CDR1 SGDLS and CDR2 YYNGEE.

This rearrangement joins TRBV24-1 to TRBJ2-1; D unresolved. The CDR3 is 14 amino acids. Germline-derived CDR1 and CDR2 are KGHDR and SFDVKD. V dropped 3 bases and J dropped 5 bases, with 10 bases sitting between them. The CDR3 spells CATSDLSYHNEQFF. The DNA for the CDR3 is TGTGCCACCAGTGATCTCTCTTATCACAATGAGCAGTTCTTC.

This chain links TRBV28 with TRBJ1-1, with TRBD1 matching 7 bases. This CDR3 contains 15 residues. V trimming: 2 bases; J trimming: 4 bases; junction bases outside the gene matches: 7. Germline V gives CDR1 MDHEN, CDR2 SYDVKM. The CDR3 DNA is TGTGCCAGCAGTTTAGGAGGGGGCGCGGGCACTGAAGCTTTCTTT. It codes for CASSLGGGAGTEAFF.

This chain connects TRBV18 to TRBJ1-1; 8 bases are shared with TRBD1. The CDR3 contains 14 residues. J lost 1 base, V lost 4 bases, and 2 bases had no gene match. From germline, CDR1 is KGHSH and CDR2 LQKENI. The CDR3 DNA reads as TGTGCCAGCTCACTCCAGGGGGCGAACACTGAAGCTTTCTTT. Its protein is CASSLQGANTEAFF.

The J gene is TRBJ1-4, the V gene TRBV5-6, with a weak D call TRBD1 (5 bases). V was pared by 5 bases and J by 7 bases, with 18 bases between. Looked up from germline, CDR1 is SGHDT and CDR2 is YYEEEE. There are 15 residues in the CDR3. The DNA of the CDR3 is TGTGCCAGCAGTATCCAGGGTTTACTTGGTGAAAAACTGTTTTTT. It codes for CASSIQGLLGEKLFF.

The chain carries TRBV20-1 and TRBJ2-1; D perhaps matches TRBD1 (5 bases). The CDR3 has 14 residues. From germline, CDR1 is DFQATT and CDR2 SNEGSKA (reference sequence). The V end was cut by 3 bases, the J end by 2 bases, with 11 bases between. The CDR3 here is CSASSDRTYNEQFF. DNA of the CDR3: TGCAGTGCTAGTTCTGACAGAACCTACAATGAGCAGTTCTTC.

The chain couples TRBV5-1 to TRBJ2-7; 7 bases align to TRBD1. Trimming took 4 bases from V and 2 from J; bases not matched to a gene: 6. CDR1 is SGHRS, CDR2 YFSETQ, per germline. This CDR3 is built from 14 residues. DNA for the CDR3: TGCGCCAGCAGCCCCCGACAGGGCCCCTACGAGCAGTACTTC. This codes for CASSPRQGPYEQYF. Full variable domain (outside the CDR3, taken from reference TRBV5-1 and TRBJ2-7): KAGVTQTPRYLIKTRGQQVTLSCSPISGHRSVSWYQQTPGQGLQFLFEYFSETQRNKGNFPGRFSGRQFSNSRSEMNVSTLELGDSALYLCASSPRQGPYEQYFGPGTRLTVT.

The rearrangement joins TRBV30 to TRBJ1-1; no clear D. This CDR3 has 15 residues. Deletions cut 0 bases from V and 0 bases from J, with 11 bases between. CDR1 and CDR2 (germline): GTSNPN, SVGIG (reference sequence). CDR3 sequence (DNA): TGTGCCTGGAGTGTACCTGGCAGCTTGAACACTGAAGCTTTCTTT. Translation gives CAWSVPGSLNTEAFF.